These T cell receptor beta chains were read from a single sample in a study of blood T cell repertoires in COVID-19. Measured with immunoSEQ multiplex PCR; TCRdb has only the in-frame clones, and not every one. The sample has 150,000 to 250,000 clones, roughly 82% seen once. Sequenced sample: PBMCs or T cells enriched from blood (not recorded which). The origin of the receptors is a middle-aged man who had recovered from COVID-19. Both conserved end residues are part of each CDR3. D genes are given only for firm matches. Clone size, where shown, is once, few, many, or a class for clones that have expanded.

CDR3nt: TGTGCCAGCTCACTTGGAGTGTTTGAGACCCAGTACTTC; CDR3aa: CASSLGVFETQYF; v_gene: TRBV18; abundance: -; j_gene: TRBJ2-5; d_gene: -
CDR3nt: TGTGCCAGCAGCACCCGCACGCCGGGACTAGCGGGAGAAAAAGAGACCCAGTACTTC; CDR3aa: CASSTRTPGLAGEKETQYF; v_gene: TRBV7-2; abundance: -; j_gene: TRBJ2-5; d_gene: TRBD2
CDR3nt: TGTGCCAGCAGCAGAAATCGGGGCAATGAGCAGTTCTTC; CDR3aa: CASSRNRGNEQFF; v_gene: TRBV7-2; abundance: -; j_gene: TRBJ2-1; d_gene: -
CDR3nt: TGTGCCAGTAGCCCCGGGGGGGGGACTGAAGCTTTCTTT; CDR3aa: CASSPGGGTEAFF; v_gene: TRBV19; abundance: -; j_gene: TRBJ1-1; d_gene: -
CDR3nt: TGTGCCAGTAGTAAGGGCAGGGCCTACACTGAAGCTTTCTTT; CDR3aa: CASSKGRAYTEAFF; v_gene: TRBV19; abundance: -; j_gene: TRBJ1-1; d_gene: -
CDR3nt: TGTGCCAGCAGTTACTACAGGGGTGCCGGGGAGCTGTTTTTT; CDR3aa: CASSYYRGAGELFF; v_gene: TRBV6-2/TRBV6-3; abundance: -; j_gene: TRBJ2-2; d_gene: TRBD1
CDR3nt: TGTGCCAGCAGTAGCCGGGACAGGGGAAGGGGTGAGCAGTTCTTC; CDR3aa: CASSSRDRGRGEQFF; v_gene: TRBV27; abundance: -; j_gene: TRBJ2-1; d_gene: TRBD1
CDR3nt: TGTGCCAGCAGCTCGGGACAGGGATATGGCTACACCTTC; CDR3aa: CASSSGQGYGYTF; v_gene: TRBV7-2; abundance: -; j_gene: TRBJ1-2; d_gene: TRBD1
CDR3nt: TGTGCCAGTAGTAACGGGGGAACACCTCTCTCTGGGGCCAACGTCCTGACTTTC; CDR3aa: CASSNGGTPLSGANVLTF; v_gene: TRBV19; abundance: -; j_gene: TRBJ2-6; d_gene: -
CDR3nt: TGTGCCAGCAGCCCGGACAGGGGGAAAAACATTCAGTACTTC; CDR3aa: CASSPDRGKNIQYF; v_gene: TRBV21-1; abundance: -; j_gene: TRBJ2-4; d_gene: -
CDR3nt: TGTGCCAGCAGCTCCCCGACAAGGTACAATGAGCAGTTCTTC; CDR3aa: CASSSPTRYNEQFF; v_gene: TRBV7-2; abundance: once; j_gene: TRBJ2-1; d_gene: -
CDR3nt: TGTGCCAGCAGTTACGGGCCCGCCGGCCAGAATTCACCCCTCCACTTT; CDR3aa: CASSYGPAGQNSPLHF; v_gene: TRBV6-5; abundance: -; j_gene: TRBJ1-6; d_gene: -
CDR3nt: TGCGCCAGCAGCTTGGGCGGGATCGGAGATACGCAGTATTTT; CDR3aa: CASSLGGIGDTQYF; v_gene: TRBV5-1; abundance: -; j_gene: TRBJ2-3; d_gene: -
CDR3nt: TGCGCCAGCAGCTTGGCTGGACAGCAGAACACTGAAGCTTTCTTT; CDR3aa: CASSLAGQQNTEAFF; v_gene: TRBV5-1; abundance: -; j_gene: TRBJ1-1; d_gene: -
CDR3nt: TGTGCCAGCAGCCAAGACAGGGAAGCTTTCTTT; CDR3aa: CASSQDREAFF; v_gene: TRBV14; abundance: -; j_gene: TRBJ1-1; d_gene: -
CDR3nt: TGTGCCAGACAACAGGGTGGCGGAAACACCATATATTTT; CDR3aa: CARQQGGGNTIYF; v_gene: TRBV2; abundance: -; j_gene: TRBJ1-3; d_gene: -